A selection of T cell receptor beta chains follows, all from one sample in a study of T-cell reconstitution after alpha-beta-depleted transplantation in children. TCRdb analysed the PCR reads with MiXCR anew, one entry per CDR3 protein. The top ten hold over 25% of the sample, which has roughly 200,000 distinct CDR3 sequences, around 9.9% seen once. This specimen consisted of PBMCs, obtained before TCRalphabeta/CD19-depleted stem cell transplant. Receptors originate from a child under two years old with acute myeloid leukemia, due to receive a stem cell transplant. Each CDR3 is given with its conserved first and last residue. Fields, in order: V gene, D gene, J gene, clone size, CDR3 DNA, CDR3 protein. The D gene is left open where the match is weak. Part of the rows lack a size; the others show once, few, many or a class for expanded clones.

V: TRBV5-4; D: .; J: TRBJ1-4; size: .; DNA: TGTGCCAGCAGCGAACAAGCAACTAATGAAAAACTGTTTTTT; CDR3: CASSEQATNEKLFF
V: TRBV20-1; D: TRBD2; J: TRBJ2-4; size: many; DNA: TGCAGTGCTTTCGAGAGTAGCGGGGCATGGGTTGGTAAAAACATTCAGTACTTC; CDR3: CSAFESSGAWVGKNIQYF
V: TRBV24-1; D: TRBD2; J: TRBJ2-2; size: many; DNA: TGTGCCACCAGTCAGATCGGGAGCGGGGAGTACACCGGGGAGCTGTTTTTT; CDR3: CATSQIGSGEYTGELFF
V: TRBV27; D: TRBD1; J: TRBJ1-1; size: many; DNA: TGTGCCAGCAGTTCCGACAGGGGAAGGAGAGCGGACACTGAAGCTTTCTTT; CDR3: CASSSDRGRRADTEAFF
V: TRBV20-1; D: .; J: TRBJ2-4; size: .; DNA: TGCAGTGTTAGTCACGCGGCCAAAAACATTCAGTATTTC; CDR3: CSVSHAAKNIQYF
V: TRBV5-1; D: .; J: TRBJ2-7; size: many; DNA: TGCGCCAGCAGCTTGGATTCCGAGCAGTACTTC; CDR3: CASSLDSEQYF
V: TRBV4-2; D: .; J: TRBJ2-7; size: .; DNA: TGTGCCAGCGGCCCCGGGTCCCTCTACGAGCAGTACTTC; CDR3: CASGPGSLYEQYF
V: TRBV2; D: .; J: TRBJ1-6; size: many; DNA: TGTGCCAGCAGTGAAGTTCGGGGGAATTCACCCCTCCACTTT; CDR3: CASSEVRGNSPLHF
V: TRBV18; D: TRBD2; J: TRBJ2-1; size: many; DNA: TGTGCCAGCTCACCAAGTAGCGGGATGGTGAATGAGCAGTTCTTC; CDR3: CASSPSSGMVNEQFF
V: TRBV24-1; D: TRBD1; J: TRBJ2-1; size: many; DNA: TGTGCCACCAGTGACTTCGACAGGGGTGGGCAGTTCTTC; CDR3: CATSDFDRGGQFF
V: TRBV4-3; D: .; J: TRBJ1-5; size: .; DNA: TGCGCCAGCAGCCAAGAGTACAGCAATCAGCCCCAGCATTTT; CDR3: CASSQEYSNQPQHF
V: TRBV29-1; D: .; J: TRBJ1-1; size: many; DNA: TGCAGCGTAGCCCCGGTAACGGAAGCTTTCTTT; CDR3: CSVAPVTEAFF
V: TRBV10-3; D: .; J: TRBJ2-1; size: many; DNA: TGTGCCATCACGCCCACCTCTGGGAATGAGCAGTTCTTC; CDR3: CAITPTSGNEQFF
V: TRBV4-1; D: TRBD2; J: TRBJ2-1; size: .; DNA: TGCGCCAGCAGCCAAGATGTTAAGAGAGGAGGCGGGGGGTGGGGTGAGCAGTTCTTC; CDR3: CASSQDVKRGGGGWGEQFF
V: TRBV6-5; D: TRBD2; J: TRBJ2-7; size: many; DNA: TGTGCCAGCAGTTATAAGACTAGCGGATTCTCCTACGAGCAGTACTTC; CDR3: CASSYKTSGFSYEQYF
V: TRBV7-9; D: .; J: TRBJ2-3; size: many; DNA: TGTGCCAGCAGCTTTGCGTGGGTAGATACGCAGTATTTT; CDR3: CASSFAWVDTQYF
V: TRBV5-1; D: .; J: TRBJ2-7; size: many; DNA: TGCGCCAGCGGGCCAGAGTACTACGAGCAGTACTTC; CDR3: CASGPEYYEQYF
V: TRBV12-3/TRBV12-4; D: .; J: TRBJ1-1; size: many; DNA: TGTGCCAGCACCCCTCCAGGGTCCAGGGCGAACACTGAAGCTTTCTTT; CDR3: CASTPPGSRANTEAFF
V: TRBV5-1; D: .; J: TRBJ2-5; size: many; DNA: TGCGCCAGCAGCTTGGCCGTGGGCGGACAGACCCAGTACTTC; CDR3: CASSLAVGGQTQYF